Listed below are T cell receptor beta chains from one sample, sequenced in a study of blood T cell repertoires in COVID-19. TCRdb keeps only in-frame clones here, not all; method: immunoSEQ multiplex PCR. This table holds about 240,000 clones, roughly 80% found once. Sequenced: peripheral blood. These receptors were obtained from a woman aged 70 to 79 with acute or convalescent COVID-19. CDR3s include the opening cysteine and the closing phenylalanine or tryptophan. The order of the fields is V gene, D gene, clone size, J gene, CDR3 DNA, CDR3 protein. A D gene is named only where the DNA matches it firmly. Clone size appears in some rows only: once, few, many, or a class for an expanded clone.

TRBV19	-	-	TRBJ1-2	TGTGCCAGTAGTCGACAGATGGGGGGCTACACCTTC	CASSRQMGGYTF
TRBV4-2	TRBD2	-	TRBJ2-1	TGTGCCAGCAGCCAAGACCATGGACTAGCCGCGGGTGAGCAGTTCTTC	CASSQDHGLAAGEQFF
TRBV18	-	-	TRBJ1-2	TGTGCCAGCTCGCGGACTGACAACGGCCTAGGTAACTATGGCTACACCTTC	CASSRTDNGLGNYGYTF
TRBV19	TRBD1	-	TRBJ2-2	TGTGCCAGTAGCTCACAGGGGGCGATCACCGGGGAGCTGTTTTTT	CASSSQGAITGELFF
TRBV27	TRBD1	-	TRBJ1-2	TGTGCCAGCAGTTTCCTGCTAGCCAGGGACAGGGGTTTTTATGGCTACACCTTC	CASSFLLARDRGFYGYTF
TRBV7-2	-	once	TRBJ1-1	TGTGCCAGCAGCTTAGCAGGGGCAGGGAACACTGAAGCTTTCTTT	CASSLAGAGNTEAFF
TRBV11-3	TRBD1	once	TRBJ2-1	TGTGCCAGCAGCTTAGGGACAGGGGGCCACAATGAGCAGTTCTTC	CASSLGTGGHNEQFF
TRBV19	-	-	TRBJ1-2	TGTGCCAGTAATCAGGGCCATGGCTACACCTTC	CASNQGHGYTF
TRBV4-1	-	-	TRBJ1-6	TGCGCCAGCAGCCAACACCCTAGGCCTAGGGGTAATTCACCCCTCCACTTT	CASSQHPRPRGNSPLHF
TRBV5-4	-	-	TRBJ1-4	TGTGCCAGCAGCTTTTACAGGGCTGAAAAACTGTTTTTT	CASSFYRAEKLFF
TRBV28	-	few	TRBJ1-2	TGTGCCAGCAGCCCTCCTCCAGGGGAGGGTGGCTACACCTTC	CASSPPPGEGGYTF
TRBV5-1	TRBD1	-	TRBJ1-6	TGCGCCAGCAGCTTGGCCCAGGGGGATAATTCACCCCTCCACTTT	CASSLAQGDNSPLHF
TRBV5-8	-	-	TRBJ1-3	TGTGCCAGCAGCTATACAACGTTCTCTGGAAACACCATATATTTT	CASSYTTFSGNTIYF
TRBV27	TRBD1	-	TRBJ1-5	TGTGCCAGCAGTTCAGGGGGCGGGCAGCCCCAGCATTTT	CASSSGGGQPQHF
TRBV7-2	TRBD1	-	TRBJ1-6	TGTGCCAGCACCCCCGGACAGGACAATAATTCACCCCTCCACTTT	CASTPGQDNNSPLHF
TRBV5-1	-	-	TRBJ1-6	TGCGCCAGCAGCTTGGGCGGGGATTCACCCCTCCACTTT	CASSLGGDSPLHF
TRBV4-3	-	-	TRBJ1-2	TGCGCCAGCAGCCAATCAACAGGGAAGGGTGGCTACACCTTC	CASSQSTGKGGYTF
TRBV3-1/TRBV3-2	-	-	TRBJ1-2	TGTGCCAGCAGCCCCGTTCTTCACCGGGGTTCCTATGGCTACACCTTC	CASSPVLHRGSYGYTF
TRBV6-5	TRBD1	-	TRBJ2-7	TGTGCCAGCAGTCAGGGACAGGGGTTCCTCTACGAGCAGTACTTC	CASSQGQGFLYEQYF
TRBV30	-	-	TRBJ1-3	TGTGCCTGGAGTGTCAGCCTTGGGGGCGGAAACACCATATATTTT	CAWSVSLGGGNTIYF
TRBV6-2/TRBV6-3	-	few	TRBJ1-1	TGTGCCAGCAGTCCCCGCGGCTCTTCGATGAACACTGAAGCTTTCTTT	CASSPRGSSMNTEAFF
TRBV7-9	-	-	TRBJ1-4	TGTGCCAGCAGCTCACAGACGGGAGTGAGGGAAAAACTGTTTTTT	CASSSQTGVREKLFF
TRBV12-3/TRBV12-4	-	-	TRBJ2-1	TGTGCCAGCAGTTTTTTGGAGGCTGAGCAGTTCTTC	CASSFLEAEQFF
TRBV18	-	-	TRBJ1-3	TGTGCCAGCTCACCATATAACAGAGTAAGCTCTGGAAACACCATATATTTT	CASSPYNRVSSGNTIYF
TRBV24-1	TRBD1	few	TRBJ2-7	TGTGCCACCAGCCAGGGGGCTGACCACGAGCAGTACTTC	CATSQGADHEQYF
TRBV11-2	TRBD1	-	TRBJ2-1	TGTGCCAGCAGCTTAGGACAGGGGGCCTACAATGAGCAGTTCTTC	CASSLGQGAYNEQFF
TRBV10-3	TRBD1	-	TRBJ1-2	TGTGCCATCAAGGGGACAGGGGATCATGGCTACACCTTC	CAIKGTGDHGYTF
TRBV5-1	TRBD1	few	TRBJ2-3	TGCGCCAGCAGCTTGGGGGACAGGGGCACAGATACGCAGTATTTT	CASSLGDRGTDTQYF
TRBV5-1	-	-	TRBJ2-1	TGCGCCAGCTTTACGGGACAACCCTCCTACAATGAGCAGTTCTTC	CASFTGQPSYNEQFF